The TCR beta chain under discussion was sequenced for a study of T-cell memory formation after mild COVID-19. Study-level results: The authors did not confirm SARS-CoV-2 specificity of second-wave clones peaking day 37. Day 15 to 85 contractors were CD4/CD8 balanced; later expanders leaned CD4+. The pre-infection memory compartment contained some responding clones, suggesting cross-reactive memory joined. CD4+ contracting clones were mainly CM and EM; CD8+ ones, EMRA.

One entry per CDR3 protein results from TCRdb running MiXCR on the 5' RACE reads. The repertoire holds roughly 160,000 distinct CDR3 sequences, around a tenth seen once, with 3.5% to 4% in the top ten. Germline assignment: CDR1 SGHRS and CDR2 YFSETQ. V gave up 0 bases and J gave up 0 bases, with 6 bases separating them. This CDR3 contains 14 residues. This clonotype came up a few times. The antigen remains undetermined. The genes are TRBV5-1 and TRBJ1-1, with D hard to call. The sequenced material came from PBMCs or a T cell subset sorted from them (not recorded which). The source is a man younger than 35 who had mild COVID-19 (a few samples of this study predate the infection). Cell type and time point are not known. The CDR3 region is CASSLARMNTEAFF. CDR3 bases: TGCGCCAGCAGCTTGGCCCGGATGAACACTGAAGCTTTCTTT.